This TCR beta chain was profiled in a study of cytomegalovirus exposure and HLA in healthy donors. Researchers ran the PCR with 60 Vbeta and 13 Jbeta primers. Sequencing used immunoSEQ multiplex PCR; TCRdb keeps in-frame clones, though not all of them. This sample has around 150,000 clones, with 60% to 85% found just once. There are 14 residues in the CDR3. Germline V gene sequence: CDR1 SGHTA, CDR2 FQGNSA. V gave up 5 bases and J gave up 2 bases; unmatched junction bases: 6. Sequencing was carried out using PBMCs. The sequence derives from a man aged 35-49 years in good health and CMV-seropositive. The V and J genes are TRBV7-2 and TRBJ2-7; 7 nucleotides match TRBD1. The CDR3 DNA reads as TGTGCCAGCAGCCTCCAGGGGGACCCCTACGAGCAGTACTTC. It codes for CASSLQGDPYEQYF. Full variable domain (rest looked up from reference TRBV7-2 and TRBJ2-7): GAGVSQSPSNKVTEKGKDVELRCDPISGHTALYWYRQSLGQGLEFLIYFQGNSAPDKSGLPSDRFSAERTGGSVSTLTIQRTQQEDSAVYLCASSLQGDPYEQYFGPGTRLTVT.